These T cell receptor beta chains were read from a single sample in a study of T cells expressing NK-cell markers. From its re-call of the 5' RACE reads, TCRdb lists each CDR3 protein once, without DNA. The sample's table shows about 380,000 distinct CDR3 sequences. Input material: blood T cells: a sorted CD56 or NKG2C T cell subset, CD4+ or CD8+ T cells, or bulk PBMC T cells (not recorded which). The source of these receptors is a man between 18 and 69 years old in good health. CDR3s include the opening cysteine and the closing phenylalanine or tryptophan. Each record gives: V gene, J gene, CDR3 protein.

>TRBV5-1|TRBJ2-7
CASSFGQTTGGEQYF
>TRBV27|TRBJ2-7
CASSSSLKGAAYEQYF
>TRBV11-2|TRBJ2-4
CASSFMRVQNIQYF
>TRBV18|TRBJ2-5
CASSVTKARRVTETQYF
>TRBV7-2|TRBJ2-5
CASSTSRGQETQYF
>TRBV6-5|TRBJ2-1
CASSYKPGAASYNEQFF
>TRBV28|TRBJ1-1
CASNRGTHTEAFF
>TRBV4-1|TRBJ1-6
CASSQDFRSSYNSPLHF
>TRBV7-2|TRBJ2-3
CASSLDSLAVDTQYF
>TRBV5-1|TRBJ2-1
CASSLQDVEDEQFF
>TRBV4-2|TRBJ2-3
CASSQDPLTLSTQYF
>TRBV12-3/TRBV12-4|TRBJ1-1
CASSKSGSVTEAFF
>TRBV5-1|TRBJ1-6
CASSLGGFASPLHF
>TRBV4-2|TRBJ2-3
CASSSRLAVTDTQYF
>TRBV28|TRBJ2-1
CASIETSGGQNEQFF
>TRBV15|TRBJ1-5
CATSGQGNQPQHF
>TRBV11-2|TRBJ2-2
CASSPSQGFGELFF
>TRBV13|TRBJ1-6
CASSFPDRENSPLHF
>TRBV5-1|TRBJ1-2
CASSLIQGSYGYTF
>TRBV18|TRBJ2-7
CASSQPGLGGAEQYF
>TRBV4-2|TRBJ2-7
CASSQAVGRKIWSEQYF
>TRBV28|TRBJ2-7
CASRPQGRLLGEQYF
>TRBV20-1|TRBJ2-2
CSVMGQANTGELFF
>TRBV18|TRBJ2-7
CASSREGAYEQYF
>TRBV20-1|TRBJ2-7
CSARGAGGTYEQYF
>TRBV6-1|TRBJ1-2
CATNSRGLSNYGYTF
>TRBV6-5|TRBJ1-5
CASSYHRGSNQPQHF
>TRBV14|TRBJ1-1
CASSQAAGVNTEAFF
>TRBV3-1|TRBJ2-3
CASSHLAGAGNTQYF
>TRBV2|TRBJ2-3
CASSMDQGVTDTQYF
>TRBV7-9|TRBJ1-3
CASSRGQGVNTIYF
>TRBV12-3/TRBV12-4|TRBJ2-7
CASSLGPGGPWDEQYF
>TRBV24-1|TRBJ2-5
CATSDSNLQETQYF
>TRBV18|TRBJ2-7
CASSPLDGPTYEQYF
>TRBV2|TRBJ1-5
CASSQEGTGNQPQHF
>TRBV20-1|TRBJ1-2
CSAREDSNYGYTF
>TRBV6-1|TRBJ1-1
CASSDGTLGSVNTEAFF